Sequencing of this T cell receptor (beta chain) was carried out in a study of T cell repertoires in cytomegalovirus infection. Study overall: Indications came from public TCR beta signatures; they pointed to CMV infection and to a matching HLA type. The study, taken as a whole, reports: Public TCR beta family frequency separated CMV-and-HLA carriers, including in an independent cohort. CMV-specific TCR beta clonotypes restricted by HLA-C were the ones dominating the ex vivo response.

A single record per CDR3 protein comes from TCRdb applying MiXCR to the reads. The top ten hold around 7.6% of the sample, which has roughly 630,000 distinct CDR3 sequences, roughly 24% seen once. The CDR3 consists of 15 residues. The germline gives CDR1 SGHVS, CDR2 FNYEAQ. V dropped 1 base and J dropped 4; count of bases not matched to a gene: 2. This clonotype has a count of ten or more. Its antigen is unidentified. The origin of this receptor is a human donor in good health (CMV status not recorded). Some clones in this sample may be carry-over from other donors' samples. The chain uses TRBV7-6 and TRBJ2-2; 8 positions agree with TRBD1. The specimen sequenced was CD8+ T cells from PBMCs. The CDR3 is CASSLGTGTTGELFF. CDR3 in DNA: TGTGCCAGCAGCTTAGGGACAGGGACCACCGGGGAGCTGTTTTTT.